The entry that follows covers one T cell receptor (beta chain) sequence. The CDR3 is 14 amino acids. V was pared by 4 bases and J by 7 bases, with 16 bases between. The germline CDR1 and CDR2 sequences are MGHRA and YSYEKL. This sample is part of a study of blood T cell repertoires in COVID-19. Study summary: Acute and convalescent COVID-19 samples came from the United States, Italy and Spain. From T cells, B-cell-depleted T cells, or PBMCs came the material, which was cDNA or gDNA.

In the original workflow: How many nucleated cells were present was estimated from reference gene primer amplification. The method was immunoSEQ multiplex PCR; TCRdb's version includes in-frame clones alone and lacks a portion of them. V, J and clone size reflect that table, while D and trimming were determined from the DNA. The sample records 200,000 to 250,000 clones, 80% to 90% being singletons. The chain employs TRBV4-1 and TRBJ1-2; D gene ambiguous. This TCR came from a woman over 75 with acute or convalescent COVID-19. The specimen was peripheral blood. This chain's CDR3 is CASSPETLGVGYTF. The CDR3, as DNA: TGCGCCAGCAGCCCGGAGACCCTCGGAGTTGGCTACACCTTC.